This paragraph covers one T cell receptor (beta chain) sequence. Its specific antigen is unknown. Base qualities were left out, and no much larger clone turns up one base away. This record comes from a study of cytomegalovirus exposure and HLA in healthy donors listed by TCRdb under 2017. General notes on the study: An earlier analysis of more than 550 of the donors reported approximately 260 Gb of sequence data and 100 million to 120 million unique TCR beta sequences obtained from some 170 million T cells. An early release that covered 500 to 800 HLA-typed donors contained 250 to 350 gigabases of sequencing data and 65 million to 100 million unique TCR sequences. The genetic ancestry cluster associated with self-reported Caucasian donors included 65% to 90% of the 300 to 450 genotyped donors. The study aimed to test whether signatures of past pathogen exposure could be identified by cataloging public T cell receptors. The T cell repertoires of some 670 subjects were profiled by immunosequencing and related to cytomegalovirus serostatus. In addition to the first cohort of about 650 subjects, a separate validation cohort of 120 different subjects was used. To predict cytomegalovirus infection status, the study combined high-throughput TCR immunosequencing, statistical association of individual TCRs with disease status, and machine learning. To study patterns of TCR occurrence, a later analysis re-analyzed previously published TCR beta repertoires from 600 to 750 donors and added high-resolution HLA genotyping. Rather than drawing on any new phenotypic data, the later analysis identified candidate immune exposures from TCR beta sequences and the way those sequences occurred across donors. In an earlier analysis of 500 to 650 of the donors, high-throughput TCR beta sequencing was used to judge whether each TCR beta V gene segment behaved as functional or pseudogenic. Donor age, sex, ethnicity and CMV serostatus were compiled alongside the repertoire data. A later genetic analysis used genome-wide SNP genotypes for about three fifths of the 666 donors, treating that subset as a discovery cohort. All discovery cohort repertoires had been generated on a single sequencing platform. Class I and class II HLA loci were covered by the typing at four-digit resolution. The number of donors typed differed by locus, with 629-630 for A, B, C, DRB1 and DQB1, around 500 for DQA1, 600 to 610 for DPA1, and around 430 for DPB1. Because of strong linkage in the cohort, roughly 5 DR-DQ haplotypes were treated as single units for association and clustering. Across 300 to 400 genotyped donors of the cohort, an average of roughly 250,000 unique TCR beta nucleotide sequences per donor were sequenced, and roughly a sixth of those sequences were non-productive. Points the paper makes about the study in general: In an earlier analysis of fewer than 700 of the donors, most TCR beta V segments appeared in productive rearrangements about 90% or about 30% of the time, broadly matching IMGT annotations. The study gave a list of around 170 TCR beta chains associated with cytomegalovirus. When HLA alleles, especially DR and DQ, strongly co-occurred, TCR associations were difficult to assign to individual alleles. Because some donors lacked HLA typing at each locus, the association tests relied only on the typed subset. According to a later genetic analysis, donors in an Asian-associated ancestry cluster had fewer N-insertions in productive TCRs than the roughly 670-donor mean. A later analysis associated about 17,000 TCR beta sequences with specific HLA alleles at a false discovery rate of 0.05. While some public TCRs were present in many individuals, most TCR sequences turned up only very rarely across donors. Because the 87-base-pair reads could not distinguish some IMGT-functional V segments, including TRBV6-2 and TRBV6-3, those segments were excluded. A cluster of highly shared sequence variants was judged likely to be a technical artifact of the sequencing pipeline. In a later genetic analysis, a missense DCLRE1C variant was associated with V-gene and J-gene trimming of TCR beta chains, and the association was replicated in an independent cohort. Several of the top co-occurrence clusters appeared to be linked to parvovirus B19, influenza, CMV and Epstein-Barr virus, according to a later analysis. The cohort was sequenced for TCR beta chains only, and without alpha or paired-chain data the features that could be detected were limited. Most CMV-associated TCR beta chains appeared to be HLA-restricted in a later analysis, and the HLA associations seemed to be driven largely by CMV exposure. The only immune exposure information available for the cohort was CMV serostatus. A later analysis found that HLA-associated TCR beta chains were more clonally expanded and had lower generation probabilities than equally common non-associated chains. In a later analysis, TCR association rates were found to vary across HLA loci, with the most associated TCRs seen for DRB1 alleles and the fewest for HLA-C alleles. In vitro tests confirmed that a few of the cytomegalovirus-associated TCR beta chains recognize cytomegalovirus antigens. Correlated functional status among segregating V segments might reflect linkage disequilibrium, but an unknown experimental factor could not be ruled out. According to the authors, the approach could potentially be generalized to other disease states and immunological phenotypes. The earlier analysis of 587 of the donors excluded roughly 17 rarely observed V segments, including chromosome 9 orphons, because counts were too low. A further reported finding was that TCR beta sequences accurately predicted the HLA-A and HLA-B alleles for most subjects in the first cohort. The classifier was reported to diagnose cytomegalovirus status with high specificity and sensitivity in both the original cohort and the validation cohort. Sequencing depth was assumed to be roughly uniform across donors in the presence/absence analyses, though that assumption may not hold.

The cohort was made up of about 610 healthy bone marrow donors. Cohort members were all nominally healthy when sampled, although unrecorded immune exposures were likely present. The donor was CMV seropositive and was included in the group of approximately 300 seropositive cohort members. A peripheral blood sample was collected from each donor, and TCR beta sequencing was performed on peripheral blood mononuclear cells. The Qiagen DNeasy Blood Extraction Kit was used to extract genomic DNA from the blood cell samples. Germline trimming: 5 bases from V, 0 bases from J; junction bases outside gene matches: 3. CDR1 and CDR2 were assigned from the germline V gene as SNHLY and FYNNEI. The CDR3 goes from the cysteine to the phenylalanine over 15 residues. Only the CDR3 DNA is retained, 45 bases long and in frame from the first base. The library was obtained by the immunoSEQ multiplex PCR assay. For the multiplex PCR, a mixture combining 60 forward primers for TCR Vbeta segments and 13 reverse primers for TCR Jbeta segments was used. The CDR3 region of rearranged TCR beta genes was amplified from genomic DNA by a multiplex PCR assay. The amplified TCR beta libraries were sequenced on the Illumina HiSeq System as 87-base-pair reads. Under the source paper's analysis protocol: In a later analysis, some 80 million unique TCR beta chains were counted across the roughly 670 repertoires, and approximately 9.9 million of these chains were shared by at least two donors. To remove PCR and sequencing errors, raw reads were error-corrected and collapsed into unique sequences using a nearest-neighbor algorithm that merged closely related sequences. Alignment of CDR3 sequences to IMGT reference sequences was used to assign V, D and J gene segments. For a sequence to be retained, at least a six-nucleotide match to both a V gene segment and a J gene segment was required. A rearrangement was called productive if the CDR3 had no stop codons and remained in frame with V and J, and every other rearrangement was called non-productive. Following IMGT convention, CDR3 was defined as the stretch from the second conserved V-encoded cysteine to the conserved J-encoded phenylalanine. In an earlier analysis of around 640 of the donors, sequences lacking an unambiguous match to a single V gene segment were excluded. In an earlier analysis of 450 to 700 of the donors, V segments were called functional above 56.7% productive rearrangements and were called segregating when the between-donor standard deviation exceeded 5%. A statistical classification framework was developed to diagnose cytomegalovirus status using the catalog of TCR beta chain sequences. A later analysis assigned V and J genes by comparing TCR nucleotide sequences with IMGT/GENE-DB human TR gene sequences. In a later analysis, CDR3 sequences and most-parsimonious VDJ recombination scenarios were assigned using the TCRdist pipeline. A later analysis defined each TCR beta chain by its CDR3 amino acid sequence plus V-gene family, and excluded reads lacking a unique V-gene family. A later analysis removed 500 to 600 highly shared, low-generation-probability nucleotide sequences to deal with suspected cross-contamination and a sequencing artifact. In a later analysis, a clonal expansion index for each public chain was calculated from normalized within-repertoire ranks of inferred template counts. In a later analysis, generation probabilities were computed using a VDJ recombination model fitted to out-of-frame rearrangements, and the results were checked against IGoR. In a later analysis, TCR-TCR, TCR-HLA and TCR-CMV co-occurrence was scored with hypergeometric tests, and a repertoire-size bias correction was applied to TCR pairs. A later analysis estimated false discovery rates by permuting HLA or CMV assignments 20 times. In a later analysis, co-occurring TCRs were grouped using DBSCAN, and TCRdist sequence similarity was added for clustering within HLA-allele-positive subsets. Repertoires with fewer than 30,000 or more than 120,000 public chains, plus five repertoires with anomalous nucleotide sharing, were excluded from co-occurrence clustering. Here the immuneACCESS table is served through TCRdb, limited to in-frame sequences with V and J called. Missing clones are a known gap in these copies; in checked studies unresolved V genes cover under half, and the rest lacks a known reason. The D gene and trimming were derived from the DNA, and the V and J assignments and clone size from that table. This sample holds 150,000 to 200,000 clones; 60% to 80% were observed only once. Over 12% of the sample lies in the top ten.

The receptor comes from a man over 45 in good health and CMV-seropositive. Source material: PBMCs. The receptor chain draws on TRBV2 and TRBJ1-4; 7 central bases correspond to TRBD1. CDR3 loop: CASSPGTATNEKLFF. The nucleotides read TGTGCCAGCAGTCCTGGGACAGCAACTAATGAAAAACTGTTTTTT.